This T cell receptor (beta chain) was identified in a study of T cell responses to AZD1222 COVID-19 vaccine. Findings and limits, study-wide: Two doses of AZD1222 preceded a rise in Spike-specific TCR breadth and depth. Just six AZD1222 recipients tested seropositive at baseline. White British ancestry dominated among donors, who included more females, and clonal diversity was possibly underestimated.

In germline, CDR1 is GTSNPN, CDR2 SVGIG (reference sequence). With 5 bases removed from V and 8 bases from J, the gap between germline ends came to 15 bases. CDR3 length: 12 amino acids. Whether given at about 4 or about 12 weeks, second doses were pooled. A word on this clone: Its cognate antigen is unknown.

Profiling relied on immunoSEQ multiplex PCR, and the TCRdb table lists in-frame clones only, not all of them. The table has 140,000 or so clones, approximately 91% seen once. This receptor was taken from an adult who received the AZD1222 COVID-19 vaccine. The gene calls are TRBV30 and TRBJ1-2; D is perhaps TRBD1 (5 bases). This material consisted of peripheral blood, taken 28 days after the second AZD1222 dose. CDR3 in amino acids: CAWQGPGEGYTF. CDR3 sequence (DNA): TGTGCCTGGCAGGGTCCCGGTGAGGGCTACACCTTC.